Presented here are 31 T cell receptor beta chains from one specimen sequenced in a study of CD8+ T cells in alopecia areata. RNA, once extracted, was reverse transcribed into cDNA for use as the sequencing template. Repertoires were generated with immunoSEQ multiplex PCR, while TCRdb's copy carries only in-frame clones and drops some. The table has more than 200,000 clones, roughly three fifths seen once. Treatment here: oral pan-JAK inhibitor, 5-10 mg twice daily. Source: CD4+ T cells sorted from blood, taken at roughly week 45, from a patient treated with tofacitinib. All receptors come from a human donor with alopecia areata.

The chain joins TRBV30 to TRBJ1-1, with a weak D call TRBD1 (5 bases). There are 13 residues in the CDR3. Per germline, CDR1 GTSNPN and CDR2 SVGIG (reference sequence). Trimming cost V 3 bases and J 1 base, with 9 bases left between them. In DNA form, the CDR3 reads TGTGCCTGGAGCAGACAGCCGAACACTGAAGCTTTCTTT. As protein: CAWSRQPNTEAFF. Together with reference TRBV30 and TRBJ1-1, the CDR3 gives the full variable domain: SQTIHQWPATLVQPVGSPLSLECTVEGTSNPNLYWYRQAAGRGLQLLFYSVGIGQISSEVPQNLSASRPQDRQFILSSKKLLLSDSGFYLCAWSRQPNTEAFFGQGTRLTVV.

The table lists this clone with a few counts. The CDR3 protein is CASGLTVTGTYSPLHF. The CDR3 DNA reads TGTGCTAGTGGTTTAACCGTGACAGGGACCTATTCACCCCTCCACTTT. The rearrangement joins TRBV12-5 to TRBJ1-6; 7 nucleotides line up with TRBD1. Germline assignment: CDR1 LGHNT and CDR2 FRNRAP. V trimming: 3 bases; J trimming: 8 bases; junction bases outside the gene matches: 10. The CDR3 spans 16 residues. The full variable domain, its missing parts supplied by reference TRBV12-5 and TRBJ1-6, is DARVTQTPRHKVTEMGQEVTMRCQPILGHNTVFWYRQTMMQGLELLAYFRNRAPLDDSGMPKDRFSAEMPDATLATLKIQPSEPRDSAVYFCASGLTVTGTYSPLHFGNGTRLTVT.

This chain uses TRBV6-1 with TRBJ2-4, with D perhaps TRBD1 (5 bases). Germline CDR1 is MNHNS and CDR2 is SASEGT. The V end was cut by 9 bases, the J end by 9 bases, with 18 bases between. CDR3 size: 13 residues. DNA for the CDR3: TGTGCCAGTGGAAGGGGTTTGTATGGCATTCAGTACTTC. This translates into CASGRGLYGIQYF.

The sample holds one count of this clone. The J gene is TRBJ2-2, the V gene TRBV4-3; D not certain. CDR1 and CDR2 from the germline V gene are LGHNA and YSLEER. Trimming removed 1 base from V and 4 bases from J, with 16 bases in between. This CDR3 is built from 17 residues. The chain's CDR3 is CASSQVLGQASTGELFF. CDR3 nucleotides: TGCGCCAGCAGCCAAGTTTTGGGTCAGGCAAGCACCGGGGAGCTGTTTTTT.

The CDR3 is CASSLGIASTDTQYF. The CDR3 DNA is TGTGCCAGCAGCTTAGGGATAGCGAGCACAGATACGCAGTATTTT. This sequence joins TRBV11-2 and TRBJ2-3; a weak D match, TRBD2 (5 bases). CDR3 length equals 15 residues. Trimming pared 1 base from V and 0 bases from J, leaving 8 bases between. Germline V gene lookup returns CDR1 SGHAT and CDR2 FQNNGV.

The chain links TRBV25-1 to TRBJ1-2, with unresolved D. V was trimmed by 5 bases and J by 3 bases, leaving 7 bases between them. Germline V gene sequence: CDR1 MGHDK, CDR2 SYGVNS. The CDR3 sequence is 12 residues long. CDR3: CASSRSDYGYTF. The CDR3 DNA sequence: TGTGCCAGCAGTAGGTCTGACTATGGCTACACCTTC.

The J gene is TRBJ2-2, the V gene TRBV30, with 8 bases aligning to TRBD1. The CDR3 loop spans 12 amino acids. Germline V gene sequence: CDR1 GTSNPN, CDR2 SVGIG (reference sequence). V was pared by 3 bases and J by 6 bases, with 0 bases of the junction left unmatched. This CDR3 reads CAWRGQAGELFF. The CDR3 DNA sequence: TGTGCCTGGAGGGGACAGGCCGGGGAGCTGTTTTTT.

The rearrangement links TRBV28 to TRBJ1-1; the D is unclear. Germline V CDR1 and CDR2: MDHEN, SYDVKM. Trimming removed 3 bases from V and 2 bases from J, with 10 bases in between. The CDR3 is 14 amino acids. Written as DNA, the CDR3 is TGTGCCAGCAGTTTGGCAAAGTTCAACACTGAAGCTTTCTTT. Residues: CASSLAKFNTEAFF. The entire variable domain, with the rest obtained from reference TRBV28 and TRBJ1-1, is as follows: DVKVTQSSRYLVKRTGEKVFLECVQDMDHENMFWYRQDPGLGLRLIYFSYDVKMKEKGDIPEGYSVSREKKERFSLILESASTNQTSMYLCASSLAKFNTEAFFGQGTRLTVV.

This chain connects TRBV29-1 to TRBJ1-1, with 8 nucleotides matching TRBD1. CDR1 SQVTM and CDR2 ANQGSEA come from the germline V gene. The CDR3 totals 11 residues. The V gene end was trimmed by 7 bases and the J gene end by 6 bases; junction bases not matched to a gene: 4. CDR3 coding DNA: TGCAGCGGATTGACAGGGGCTGAAGCTTTCTTT. Its translation is CSGLTGAEAFF.

The rearrangement links TRBV25-1 to TRBJ1-1, with 8 bases aligning to TRBD1. V dropped 0 bases and J dropped 10; count of bases not matched to a gene: 10. The CDR3 contains 15 residues. CDR1 MGHDK and CDR2 SYGVNS come from the germline V gene. CDR3 sequence: CASSEYPSRGLGAFF. CDR3 coding DNA: TGTGCCAGCAGTGAATACCCCAGCAGGGGGCTAGGAGCTTTCTTT. Drawing the rest from reference TRBV25-1 and TRBJ1-1, the complete variable domain is EADIYQTPRYLVIGTGKKITLECSQTMGHDKMYWYQQDPGMELHLIHYSYGVNSTEKGDLSSESTVSRIRTEHFPLTLESARPSHTSQYLCASSEYPSRGLGAFFGQGTRLTVV.

The rearrangement links TRBV27 to TRBJ2-5; no reliable D call. The CDR3 is 13 amino acids. Germline CDR1 and CDR2: MNHEY and SMNVEV (reference sequence). The ends were cut back, 6 bases at V and 4 bases at J, with 12 bases in the middle. CDR3 protein: CASSHRGGETQYF. CDR3 DNA: TGTGCCAGCAGCCATCGAGGTGGAGAGACCCAGTACTTC.

The chain carries TRBV25-1 and TRBJ2-5; 9 bases map to TRBD1. V trimming: 6 bases; J trimming: 3 bases; junction bases outside the gene matches: 11. Germline-derived CDR1 and CDR2 are MGHDK and SYGVNS. This CDR3 spans 16 amino acids. The CDR3 here is CASSPIHGDREETQYF. CDR3 nucleotides: TGTGCCAGCAGCCCCATTCACGGGGACAGGGAAGAGACCCAGTACTTC.

The count of this clone is one. V and J are TRBV2 and TRBJ2-4; the D call may be TRBD1 or TRBD2 (5 bases each). Germline V gene lookup returns CDR1 SNHLY and CDR2 FYNNEI. Trimming left V 0 bases short and J 0 bases short, with 15 bases between. This CDR3 comprises 18 residues. CDR3 nucleotides: TGTGCCAGCAGTGAAGCGCTTGAGGGGACCTTAGCCAAAAACATTCAGTACTTC. The encoded protein is CASSEALEGTLAKNIQYF.

The rearrangement uses TRBV7-9 and TRBJ2-2; D ambiguous. The CDR3 has 18 amino acids. The V end lost 4 bases, the J end lost 0 bases, and 18 bases lay between the germline ends. CDR1 SEHNR and CDR2 FQNEAQ come from the germline V gene (reference sequence). The CDR3 is CASSSHGHTESNTGELFF. The CDR3 DNA reads as TGTGCCAGCAGCTCCCACGGGCACACAGAGTCGAACACCGGGGAGCTGTTTTTT.

This clone was picked up a small number of times. J is TRBJ2-6 and V is TRBV7-2; TRBD2 is a possible D gene (6 bases). The germline V gene encodes CDR1 SGHTA and CDR2 FQGNSA. Trimming removed 5 bases from V and 0 bases from J, with 20 bases in between. The CDR3 is 19 amino acids. The CDR3 reads CASSPLLAGYGSGANVLTF. CDR3 in DNA: TGTGCCAGCAGCCCCCTCTTGGCGGGGTATGGCTCTGGGGCCAACGTCCTGACTTTC.

The table lists this clone with a few counts. The genes are TRBV4-3 and TRBJ2-5, with 13 bases that match TRBD2. The CDR3 extends over 19 amino acids. Looked up from germline, CDR1 is LGHNA and CDR2 is YSLEER. With V trimmed by 2 bases and J by 2 bases, 11 bases remained unmatched. CDR3 protein: CASSQSPTSGGAFQETQYF. The CDR3, as DNA: TGCGCCAGCAGCCAATCTCCAACTAGCGGGGGGGCCTTTCAAGAGACCCAGTACTTC.

The chain uses TRBV30 and TRBJ1-2; D not certain. CDR1 is GTSNPN, CDR2 SVGIG, per germline (reference sequence). The CDR3 is 12 residues long. The CDR3 coding sequence is TGTTGTCTAAGGACCGGCAACTATGGCTACACCTTC. The encoded protein is CCLRTGNYGYTF.

This clone was recorded a few times. The J gene is TRBJ1-2, the V gene TRBV4-1, with no clear D. Germline V gene sequence: CDR1 MGHRA, CDR2 YSYEKL. The V and J ends lost 1 base and 4 bases respectively, with 13 bases between them. This CDR3 has 15 amino acids. Here the CDR3 DNA reads TGCGCCAGCAGCCAAGTACCTCAGGCATTCTATGGCTACACCTTC. Translation gives CASSQVPQAFYGYTF.

The chain links TRBV30 to TRBJ1-1; no reliable D call. Germline V gives CDR1 GTSNPN, CDR2 SVGIG (reference sequence). The ends were cut back, 2 bases at V and 10 bases at J, with 8 bases in the middle. This CDR3 comprises 10 residues. CDR3 loop: CAWSLDTAFF. The CDR3 nucleotides are TGTGCCTGGAGTCTAGACACAGCTTTCTTT.

The V call is TRBV29-1, the J call TRBJ2-1; D could derive from TRBD1 or TRBD2 (5 bases each). This CDR3 has 13 residues. The germline V and J ends were trimmed by 7 bases and 3 bases, with 13 bases remaining between them. Germline CDR1 and CDR2: SQVTM and ANQGSEA. CDR3 DNA: TGCAGCGCGACCCGGGACCTCTACAATGAGCAGTTCTTC. This codes for CSATRDLYNEQFF.

CDR3 sequence (DNA): TGTGCCAGCAGTTACACCCGGGCCGACGAGCAGTACTTC. Its protein product is CASSYTRADEQYF. The V and J genes are TRBV6-5 and TRBJ2-7; D unclear. Per the germline V gene, CDR1 is MNHEY and CDR2 is SVGAGI. V was pared by 2 bases and J by 5 bases, with 10 bases between. The CDR3 has 13 residues.

This clone has only one observation. The chain combines TRBV7-9 with TRBJ2-3; D unclear. Germline-derived CDR1 and CDR2 are SEHNR and FQNEAQ (reference sequence). The germline V and J ends were trimmed by 1 base and 4 bases, with 9 bases remaining between them. The length of the CDR3 is 14 residues. The CDR3 protein is CASSLGVAPDTQYF. CDR3 coding DNA: TGTGCCAGCAGCTTAGGCGTCGCCCCAGATACGCAGTATTTT.

This clone was seen more than once but under ten times. The rearrangement joins TRBV23-1 to TRBJ1-5, with D perhaps matching TRBD1 (6 bases). TRBV23-1 is labeled an ORF, and its function is uncertain. V was pared by 0 bases and J by 1 base, with 13 bases between. The CDR3 loop spans 17 amino acids. DNA of the CDR3: TGCGCCAGCAGTCAATCCTCCGCAGGGGTGAGCAATCAGCCCCAGCATTTT. Translation gives CASSQSSAGVSNQPQHF.

J is TRBJ1-2 and V is TRBV4-3; tentatively, D is TRBD1 (5 bases). Trimming took off 3 bases at V and 1 base at J, with 15 bases between the two ends. CDR3 length equals 16 residues. Germline-derived CDR1 and CDR2 are LGHNA and YSLEER. The DNA of the CDR3 is TGCGCCAGCAGCCAGACTGGAGGGGCGAGTAACTATGGCTACACCTTC. Translating it yields CASSQTGGASNYGYTF.

This chain uses TRBV7-9 with TRBJ1-5, with D possibly TRBD1 on 5 matching bases. The CDR3 totals 14 residues. Trimming removed 4 bases from V and 3 bases from J, with 10 bases in between. In germline, CDR1 is SEHNR, CDR2 FQNEAQ (reference sequence). The CDR3 sequence is CASSSTGNNQPQHF. The CDR3 DNA is TGTGCCAGCAGCTCCACAGGAAACAATCAGCCCCAGCATTTT. The entire variable domain, with the rest obtained from reference TRBV7-9 and TRBJ1-5, is as follows: DTGVSQNPRHKITKRGQNVTFRCDPISEHNRLYWYRQTLGQGPEFLTYFQNEAQLEKSRLLSDRFSAERPKGSFSTLEIQRTEQGDSAMYLCASSSTGNNQPQHFGDGTRLSIL.

CDR3 residues: CSVGRDSGWEQYF. The CDR3 region has the DNA TGCAGCGTCGGACGGGACAGTGGATGGGAGCAGTACTTC. The chain is built from TRBV29-1 and TRBJ2-7; 7 bases match TRBD1. V shed 6 bases and J 7 bases; nucleotides not matched to a gene: 12. The CDR3 runs to 13 residues. Germline CDR1 reads SQVTM; CDR2 reads ANQGSEA.

The rearrangement joins TRBV11-2 to TRBJ1-2, with unresolved D. The V gene's germline CDR1 is SGHAT and CDR2 FQNNGV. Trimming pared 0 bases from V and 4 bases from J, leaving 6 bases between. The CDR3 is made up of 13 amino acids. This CDR3 is CASSLDTLYGYTF. The DNA of the CDR3 is TGTGCCAGCAGCTTAGACACCCTCTATGGCTACACCTTC.

The chain links TRBV29-1 to TRBJ2-7; D perhaps matches TRBD1 (5 bases). CDR1 and CDR2 (germline): SQVTM, ANQGSEA. Trimming pared 2 bases from V and 2 bases from J, leaving 10 bases between. The CDR3 sequence is 13 residues long. Here the CDR3 DNA reads TGCAGCGTTGAAATTGGACAACCCTACGAGCAGTACTTC. Its protein is CSVEIGQPYEQYF.

The chain recombines TRBV7-2 with TRBJ1-1; D might be TRBD1 (5 bases). The V and J ends lost 5 bases and 11 bases respectively, with 15 bases between them. The CDR3 loop spans 12 amino acids. Germline V lookup: CDR1 SGHTA, CDR2 FQGNSA. The chain's CDR3 is CASSRAGGAAFF. The DNA for the CDR3 is TGTGCCAGCAGCCGAGCCGGAGGGGCCGCTTTCTTT.

This clone was recorded a few times. V gene TRBV6-5 combines with J gene TRBJ1-1; D is unresolved. The CDR3 extends over 14 amino acids. The V end lost 4 bases, the J end lost 2 bases, and 11 bases lay between the germline ends. Germline assignment: CDR1 MNHEY and CDR2 SVGAGI. The CDR3 bases are TGTGCCAGCAGTTCTCGAGGAGGAAACACTGAAGCTTTCTTT. It encodes CASSSRGGNTEAFF.

Comment on this clone: The identical CDR3 is also encoded by other nucleotide sequences in the sample. V gene TRBV5-1 combines with J gene TRBJ1-1, with TRBD1 matching 7 bases. With V trimmed by 4 bases and J by 0 bases, 9 bases remained unmatched. CDR3 size: 16 residues. From germline, CDR1 is SGHRS and CDR2 YFSETQ. CDR3 loop: CASSLEGDRMNTEAFF. In nucleotides, the CDR3 is TGCGCCAGCAGCCTCGAGGGGGACAGAATGAACACTGAAGCTTTCTTT.